This T cell receptor beta chain originates from a study of control samples from healthy donors and cancer patients (dated by TCRdb to about 2020). Note on this clone: Its antigen remains undetermined. Base-call qualities are not available, and no considerably larger clone is one nucleotide away.

From the cysteine through the phenylalanine, the CDR3 covers 13 amino acids. The sequence is cut down to CDR3 DNA, 39 bases in frame from base 1. From the germline V gene (reference sequence), CDR1 is MNHEY and CDR2 is SMNVEV. Between the V and J ends, shortened by 6 bases and 4 bases respectively, the junction contains 12 bases. Receptor libraries were prepared by the immunoSEQ multiplex PCR assay. This is the immuneACCESS table as TCRdb keeps it, with only in-frame sequences that have V and J called. A part of the clones is gone; compared with another copy, unresolved V genes explain less than half, and the rest is unexplained. The sample has more than 80,000 clones on record, approximately 95% of them singletons. The ten largest clones add up to about 7.3% of the sample.

The sequenced material came from blood. This receptor was obtained from a man between 18 and 29 years old in good health. The V and J segments used are TRBV27 and TRBJ1-2, and the D gene may be TRBD1, 6 bases matching. The DNA sequence reads TGTGCCAGCAGACGGACAGTACGCTATGGCTACACCTTC. The translation is CASRRTVRYGYTF.